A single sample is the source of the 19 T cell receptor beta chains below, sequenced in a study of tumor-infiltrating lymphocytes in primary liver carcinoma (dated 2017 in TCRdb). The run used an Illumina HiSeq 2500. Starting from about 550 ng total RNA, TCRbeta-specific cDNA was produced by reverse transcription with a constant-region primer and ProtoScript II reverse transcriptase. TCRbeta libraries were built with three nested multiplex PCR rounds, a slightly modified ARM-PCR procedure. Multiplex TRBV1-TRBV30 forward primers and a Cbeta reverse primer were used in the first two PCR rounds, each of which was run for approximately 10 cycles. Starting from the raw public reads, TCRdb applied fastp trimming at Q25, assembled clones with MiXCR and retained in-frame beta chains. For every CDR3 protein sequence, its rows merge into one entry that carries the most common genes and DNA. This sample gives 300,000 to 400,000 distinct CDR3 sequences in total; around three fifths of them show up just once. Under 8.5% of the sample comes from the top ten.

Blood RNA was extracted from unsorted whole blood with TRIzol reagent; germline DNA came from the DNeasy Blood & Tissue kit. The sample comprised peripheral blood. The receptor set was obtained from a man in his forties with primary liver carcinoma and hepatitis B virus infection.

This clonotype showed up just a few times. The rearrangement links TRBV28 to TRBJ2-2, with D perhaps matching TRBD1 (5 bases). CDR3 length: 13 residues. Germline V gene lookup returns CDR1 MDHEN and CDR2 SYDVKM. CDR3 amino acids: CANYTGITGELFF. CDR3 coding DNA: TGTGCTAACTATACAGGAATCACCGGGGAGCTGTTTTTT.

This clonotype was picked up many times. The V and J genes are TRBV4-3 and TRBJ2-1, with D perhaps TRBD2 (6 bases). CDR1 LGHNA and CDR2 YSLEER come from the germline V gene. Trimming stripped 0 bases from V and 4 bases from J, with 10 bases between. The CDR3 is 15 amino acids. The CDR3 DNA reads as TGCGCCAGCAGCCAAGATGGTGGGGGGTACAATGAGCAGTTCTTC. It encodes CASSQDGGGYNEQFF.

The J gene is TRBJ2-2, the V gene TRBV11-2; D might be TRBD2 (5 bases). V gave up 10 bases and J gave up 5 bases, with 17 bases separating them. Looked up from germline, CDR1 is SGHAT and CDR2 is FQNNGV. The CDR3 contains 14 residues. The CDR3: CAIILDGGTGELFF. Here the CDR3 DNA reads TGTGCCATCATCTTAGATGGCGGGACCGGGGAGCTGTTTTTT.

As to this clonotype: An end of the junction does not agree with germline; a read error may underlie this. The DNA for the CDR3 is TGTACCAGCATCACCACTAGCGGGAGAGGGTACGAGCAGTACTTC. Protein sequence: CTSITTSGRGYEQYF. The J gene is TRBJ2-7, the V gene TRBV11-2, with 11 nucleotides matching TRBD2. Germline V lookup: CDR1 SGHAT, CDR2 FQNNGV. The CDR3 extends over 15 amino acids.

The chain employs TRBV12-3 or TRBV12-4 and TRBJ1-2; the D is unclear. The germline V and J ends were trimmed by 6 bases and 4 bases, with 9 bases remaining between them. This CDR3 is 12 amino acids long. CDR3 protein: CASSLTSYGYTF. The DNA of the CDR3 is TGTGCCAGCAGCCTAACGTCCTATGGCTACACCTTC.

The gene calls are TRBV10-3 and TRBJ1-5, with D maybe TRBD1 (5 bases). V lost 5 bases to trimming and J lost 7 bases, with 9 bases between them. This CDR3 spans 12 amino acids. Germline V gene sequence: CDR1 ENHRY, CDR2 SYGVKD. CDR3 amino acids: CAISQGAQPQHF. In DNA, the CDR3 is TGTGCCATCAGTCAGGGTGCCCAGCCCCAGCATTTT.

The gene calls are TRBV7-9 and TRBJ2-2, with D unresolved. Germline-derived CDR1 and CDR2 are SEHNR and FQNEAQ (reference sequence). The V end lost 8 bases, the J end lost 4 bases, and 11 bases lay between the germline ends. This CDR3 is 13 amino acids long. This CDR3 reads CASPPSTTGELFF. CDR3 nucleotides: TGTGCCAGCCCCCCTTCGACCACCGGGGAGCTGTTTTTT.

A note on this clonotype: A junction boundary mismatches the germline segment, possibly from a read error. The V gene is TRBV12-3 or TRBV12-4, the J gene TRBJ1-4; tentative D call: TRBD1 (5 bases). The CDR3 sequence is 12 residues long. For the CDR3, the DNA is TGTGTCAGCAGTCGGGACGATGAAAAACTGTTTTTT. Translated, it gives CVSSRDDEKLFF.

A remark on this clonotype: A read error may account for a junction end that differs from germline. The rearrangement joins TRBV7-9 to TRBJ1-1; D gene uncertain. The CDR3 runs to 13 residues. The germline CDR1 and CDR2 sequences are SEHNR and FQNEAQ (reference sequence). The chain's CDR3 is CACSSELNTEAFF. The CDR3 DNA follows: TGTGCCTGCAGCTCAGAGTTGAACACTGAAGCTTTCTTT.

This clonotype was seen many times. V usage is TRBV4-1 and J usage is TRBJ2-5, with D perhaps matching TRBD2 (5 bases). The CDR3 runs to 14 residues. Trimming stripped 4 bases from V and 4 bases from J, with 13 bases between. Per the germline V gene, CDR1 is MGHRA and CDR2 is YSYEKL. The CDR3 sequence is CASSLDAGGETQYF. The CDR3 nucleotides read TGCGCCAGCAGCCTCGACGCGGGTGGAGAGACCCAGTACTTC.

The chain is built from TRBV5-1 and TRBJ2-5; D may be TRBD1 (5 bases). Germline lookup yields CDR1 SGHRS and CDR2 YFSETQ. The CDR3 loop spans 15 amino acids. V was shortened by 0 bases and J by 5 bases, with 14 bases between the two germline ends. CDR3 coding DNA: TGCGCCAGCAGCTTGGGCAGGTTAGGGGTCGAGACCCAGTACTTC. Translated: CASSLGRLGVETQYF.

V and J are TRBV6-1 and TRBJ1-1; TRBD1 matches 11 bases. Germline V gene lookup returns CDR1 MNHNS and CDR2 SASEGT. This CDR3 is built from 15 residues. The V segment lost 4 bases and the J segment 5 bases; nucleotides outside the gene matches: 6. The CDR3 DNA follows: TGTGCCAGCAGTGCCAGGACAGGGGGCAATACTGAAGCTTTCTTT. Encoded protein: CASSARTGGNTEAFF.

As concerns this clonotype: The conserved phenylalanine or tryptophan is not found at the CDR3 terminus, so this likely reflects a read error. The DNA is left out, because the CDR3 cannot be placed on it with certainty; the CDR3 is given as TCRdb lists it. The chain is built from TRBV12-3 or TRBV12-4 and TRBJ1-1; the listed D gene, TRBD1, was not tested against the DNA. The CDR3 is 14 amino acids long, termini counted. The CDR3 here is CASSRNRGLTETFS.

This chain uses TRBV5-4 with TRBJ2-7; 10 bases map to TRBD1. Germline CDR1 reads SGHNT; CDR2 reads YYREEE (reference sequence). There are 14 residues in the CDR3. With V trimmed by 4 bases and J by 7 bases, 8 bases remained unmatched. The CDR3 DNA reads TGTGCCAGCAGCCCCGGGACAGGGGCGCGGGAGCAGTACTTC. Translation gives CASSPGTGAREQYF.

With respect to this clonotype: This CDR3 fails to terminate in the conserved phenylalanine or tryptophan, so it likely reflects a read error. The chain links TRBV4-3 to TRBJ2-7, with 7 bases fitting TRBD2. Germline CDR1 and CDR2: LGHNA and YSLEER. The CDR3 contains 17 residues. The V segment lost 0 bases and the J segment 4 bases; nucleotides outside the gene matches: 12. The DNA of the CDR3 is TGCGCCAGCAGCCAAGAAAAGGGAGGGCTAGCGGAGTACGAGCAGTACATC. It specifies CASSQEKGGLAEYEQYI.

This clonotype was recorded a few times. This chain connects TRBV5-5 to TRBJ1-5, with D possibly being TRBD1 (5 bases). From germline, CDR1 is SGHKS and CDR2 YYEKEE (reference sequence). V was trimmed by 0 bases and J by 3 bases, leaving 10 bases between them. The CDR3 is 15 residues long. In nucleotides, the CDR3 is TGTGCCAGCAGCTTGGGTTCAGGGCTCAATCAGCCCCAGCATTTT. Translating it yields CASSLGSGLNQPQHF.

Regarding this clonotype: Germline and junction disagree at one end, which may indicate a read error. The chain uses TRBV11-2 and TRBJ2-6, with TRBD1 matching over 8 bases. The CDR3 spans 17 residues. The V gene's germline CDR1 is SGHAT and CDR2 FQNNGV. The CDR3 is CASSKTGVISRANILTF. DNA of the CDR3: TGTGCCAGCAGCAAGACAGGGGTGATATCTAGGGCCAACATCCTGACTTTC.

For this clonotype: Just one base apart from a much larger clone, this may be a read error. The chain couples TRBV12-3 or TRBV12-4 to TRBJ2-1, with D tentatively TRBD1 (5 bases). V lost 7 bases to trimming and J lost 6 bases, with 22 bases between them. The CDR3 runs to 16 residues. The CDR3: CASKPHVGPNGNEQFF. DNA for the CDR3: TGTGCCAGCAAACCCCACGTGGGGCCTAATGGCAATGAGCAGTTCTTC.

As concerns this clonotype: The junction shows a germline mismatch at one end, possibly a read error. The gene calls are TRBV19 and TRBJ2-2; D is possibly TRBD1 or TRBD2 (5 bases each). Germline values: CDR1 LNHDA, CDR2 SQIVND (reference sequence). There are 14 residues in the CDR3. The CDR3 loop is CASSIGAGTGELFF. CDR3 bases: TGTGCCAGTAGTATCGGGGCAGGGACCGGGGAACTGTTTTTT.